The 7 T cell receptor beta chains below all came from one sample that was sequenced in a study of blood T cell repertoires in COVID-19. Profiling relied on immunoSEQ multiplex PCR, and the TCRdb table lists in-frame clones only, not all of them. The sample contains about 90,000 clones, 70% to 90% of which appear only once. The sequencing input was peripheral blood. Receptors originate from a human donor in a cohort sampled during active COVID-19.

This chain uses TRBV15 with TRBJ1-6; TRBD1 is a possible D gene (5 bases). V lost 0 bases to trimming and J lost 7 bases, with 16 bases between them. CDR3 length equals 17 residues. Germline values: CDR1 LNHNV, CDR2 YYDKDF (reference sequence). The CDR3 loop is CATSRDSRGSFNSPLHF. The DNA for the CDR3 is TGTGCCACCAGCAGAGATTCCCGGGGGAGCTTCAATTCACCCCTCCACTTT.

The chain recombines TRBV12-3 or TRBV12-4 with TRBJ1-4; possible D gene TRBD1, 5 bases. Trimming pared 5 bases from V and 8 bases from J, leaving 12 bases between. The CDR3 is 13 residues long. CDR3 amino acids: CASSGPREEKLFF. In nucleotides, the CDR3 is TGTGCCAGCAGTGGGCCCAGGGAAGAAAAACTGTTTTTT.

This chain links TRBV7-9 with TRBJ1-2; D remains unclear. Germline V gene data show CDR1 as SEHNR and CDR2 as FQNEAQ (reference sequence). CDR3 length: 13 residues. V dropped 5 bases and J dropped 5 bases, with 12 bases sitting between them. The CDR3 DNA follows: TGTGCCAGCAGCCCCGATTCCGGGTATGGCTACACCTTC. Residues: CASSPDSGYGYTF.

This clone was detected once. The rearrangement uses TRBV9 and TRBJ2-6, with 12 bases matching TRBD1. Germline V gene lookup returns CDR1 SGDLS and CDR2 YYNGEE. With V trimmed by 4 bases and J by 2 bases, 7 bases remained unmatched. This CDR3 has 18 residues. CDR3 residues: CASSPRGDRGPGANVLTF. The CDR3 DNA reads TGTGCCAGCAGCCCCAGGGGGGACAGGGGGCCTGGGGCCAACGTCCTGACTTTC.

The chain joins TRBV6-2 or TRBV6-3 to TRBJ1-1; possible D gene TRBD1, 5 bases. The ends were cut back, 0 bases at V and 4 bases at J, with 12 bases in the middle. CDR1 and CDR2 (germline): MNHEY, SVGEGT. This CDR3 spans 15 amino acids. CDR3 sequence (DNA): TGTGCCAGCAGTTACTCCTGGGGGGTAGGCACTGAAGCTTTCTTT. Protein sequence: CASSYSWGVGTEAFF.

The rearrangement joins TRBV24-1 to TRBJ1-1, with D tentatively TRBD1 (5 bases). Trimming stripped 3 bases from V and 2 bases from J, with 21 bases between. Germline CDR1 is KGHDR and CDR2 is SFDVKD. The CDR3 runs to 18 residues. The CDR3, as DNA: TGTGCCACCAGTGATCCCCCCGGTGGGGGGGGTTTAAACACTGAAGCTTTCTTT. It encodes CATSDPPGGGGLNTEAFF.

The rearrangement links TRBV6-5 to TRBJ1-1, with a tentative D call TRBD1 (6 bases). CDR1 and CDR2 from the germline V gene are MNHEY and SVGAGI. The length of the CDR3 is 14 residues. Trimming cost V 6 bases and J 0 bases, with 11 bases left between them. CDR3 loop: CASSATGVNTEAFF. The CDR3, as DNA: TGTGCCAGCAGCGCGACAGGCGTGAACACTGAAGCTTTCTTT.